These 21 T cell receptor beta chains were sequenced from one sample in a study of cytomegalovirus exposure and HLA in healthy donors. The study ran its PCR with 60 Vbeta and 13 Jbeta primers. Here immunoSEQ multiplex PCR was the method, and the copy in TCRdb shows in-frame clones only, minus some. This repertoire shows 150,000 to 200,000 clones, about 64% found once; its top ten account for roughly 1.4%. Sequenced input: PBMCs. The receptors originated from a man aged 50-60 years in good health and CMV-seronegative.

This clone was counted only a few times. V is TRBV2 and J is TRBJ1-5, with TRBD1 identical over 7 bases. Germline trimming cut 4 bases from V and 2 bases from J; bases unmatched to any gene: 5. CDR1 is SNHLY and CDR2 is FYNNEI in the germline V gene. This CDR3 comprises 15 residues. CDR3 region: CASSGADRGNQPQHF. In DNA form, the CDR3 reads TGTGCCAGCAGTGGGGCAGACAGGGGCAATCAGCCCCAGCATTTT.

This chain links TRBV7-9 with TRBJ1-2; TRBD1 might be the D (5 bases). The CDR3 runs 13 residues. Germline loops: CDR1 SEHNR, CDR2 FQNEAQ (reference sequence). Trimming left V 2 bases short and J 6 bases short, with 10 bases between. As DNA, the CDR3 is TGTGCCAGCAGCTTAAGAGGGGAGGATGGCTACACCTTC. It codes for CASSLRGEDGYTF.

The chain has TRBV7-9 and TRBJ1-2; 7 bases fit TRBD1. The CDR3 contains 15 residues. In germline, CDR1 is SEHNR, CDR2 FQNEAQ (reference sequence). The chain's CDR3 is CCSSLAPDRVEGYTF. CDR3 bases: TGTTGCAGCAGCTTAGCACCAGACAGGGTCGAAGGCTACACCTTC.

This chain links TRBV15 with TRBJ1-2, with 8 bases aligning to TRBD1. The germline V gene encodes CDR1 LNHNV and CDR2 YYDKDF (reference sequence). V trimming: 2 bases; J trimming: 2 bases; junction bases outside the gene matches: 7. This CDR3 comprises 16 residues. CDR3 nucleotide sequence: TGTGCCACCAGCAGACTTCCGGGACAGGAGAACTATGGCTACACCTTC. Its protein is CATSRLPGQENYGYTF.

This clone was seen a handful of times. This chain connects TRBV7-9 to TRBJ1-1, with D maybe TRBD1 (6 bases). This CDR3 region has 15 residues. The germline CDR1 and CDR2 sequences are SEHNR and FQNEAQ (reference sequence). V shed 2 bases and J shed 0 bases, with 10 bases lying between them. The CDR3 nucleotides are TGTGCCAGCAGCTTAAAAACAGGGTTGAACACTGAAGCTTTCTTT. Translating gives CASSLKTGLNTEAFF.

This chain uses TRBV6-5 with TRBJ1-4; no reliable D call. The V end lost 4 bases, the J end lost 8 bases, and 14 bases lay between the germline ends. Germline CDR1 MNHEY, CDR2 SVGAGI. This CDR3 has 14 amino acids. CDR3 residues: CASSSLSRGEKLFF. In DNA form, the CDR3 reads TGTGCCAGCAGTTCCCTCTCCAGAGGAGAAAAACTGTTTTTT.

The V gene is TRBV13, the J gene TRBJ2-3; 7 bases map to TRBD1. Germline V gives CDR1 PRHDT, CDR2 FYEKMQ (reference sequence). The trim removed 3 bases at V and 0 bases at J, leaving 3 bases unmatched. This CDR3 has 15 residues. The CDR3 DNA is TGTGCCAGCAGCTTTAGGGGGCCTAGCACAGATACGCAGTATTTT. Protein product: CASSFRGPSTDTQYF.

The chain combines TRBV5-1 with TRBJ1-1; possible D gene TRBD1, 5 bases. Trimming took off 2 bases at V and 2 bases at J, with 10 bases between the two ends. The CDR3 is made up of 14 amino acids. Germline V gives CDR1 SGHRS, CDR2 YFSETQ. CDR3 sequence (DNA): TGCGCCAGCAGCTTTTCTACAGGCAACACTGAAGCTTTCTTT. The encoded protein is CASSFSTGNTEAFF.

The genes are TRBV9 and TRBJ1-1; 7 bases agree with TRBD1. The length of the CDR3 is 14 residues. The V and J ends lost 0 bases and 5 bases, in that order; junction bases with no gene match: 4. CDR1 is SGDLS, CDR2 YYNGEE, per germline. This CDR3 is CASSVEGGATEAFF. For the CDR3, the DNA is TGTGCCAGCAGCGTAGAAGGGGGCGCGACTGAAGCTTTCTTT.

This clone was observed once. This chain connects TRBV9 to TRBJ2-2; TRBD2 agrees at 8 bases. CDR3 length: 16 amino acids. Germline values: CDR1 SGDLS, CDR2 YYNGEE. V shed 0 bases and J 6 bases; nucleotides not matched to a gene: 7. The CDR3 region has the DNA TGTGCCAGCAGCGTAGTAGCGGGGAGGGTCTCCGGGGAGCTGTTTTTT. This gives the protein CASSVVAGRVSGELFF.

This clone was observed a handful of times. This chain links TRBV5-5 with TRBJ2-3; 11 bases align to TRBD2. The germline V gene has CDR1 SGHKS and CDR2 YYEKEE (reference sequence). The CDR3 runs to 19 residues. V lost 1 base to trimming and J lost 0 bases; unmatched junction nucleotides: 10. CDR3 in amino acids: CASSLTASGGIRSTDTQYF. The CDR3 coding sequence is TGTGCCAGCAGCTTGACGGCTAGCGGGGGGATCCGTAGCACAGATACGCAGTATTTT.

This clone occurred a few times. This sample also contains other DNA sequences that code for the same CDR3. CDR3 nucleotide sequence: TGCGCCAGCAGCCTGACAGGGGATAACTATGGCTACACCTTC. Its protein product is CASSLTGDNYGYTF. The chain couples TRBV5-1 to TRBJ1-2; 8 bases align to TRBD1. The CDR3 loop spans 14 amino acids. CDR1 SGHRS and CDR2 YFSETQ come from the germline V gene. The trim removed 4 bases at V and 1 base at J, leaving 3 bases unmatched.

V gene TRBV28 combines with J gene TRBJ1-5, with 7 bases that match TRBD1. Germline CDR1 is MDHEN and CDR2 is SYDVKM. Germline trimming cut 5 bases from V and 15 bases from J; bases unmatched to any gene: 13. The CDR3 is 13 amino acids. In nucleotides, the CDR3 is TGTGCCAGCAGTCCCCCCCCGGGACAGTTGGGGCATTTT. Amino acids: CASSPPPGQLGHF.

The chain links TRBV9 to TRBJ1-3; TRBD1 is a possible D gene (5 bases). V was clipped by 3 bases and J by 4 bases, with 20 bases between them. This CDR3 region has 17 residues. From germline, CDR1 is SGDLS and CDR2 YYNGEE. The CDR3 region is CASSAGPRDFRGNTIYF. The CDR3 bases are TGTGCCAGCAGCGCAGGACCCAGGGACTTCAGAGGAAACACCATATATTTT.

This clone was seen a handful of times. The CDR3 DNA sequence: TGTGCCAGCAGCCAGACGTTCGGGGAAAAACTGTTTTTT. It codes for CASSQTFGEKLFF. V is TRBV6-5 and J is TRBJ1-4; D is uncertain. The CDR3 covers 13 residues. Trimming shortened V by 6 bases and J by 8 bases, and 13 bases separated the two germline ends. The germline CDR1 and CDR2 sequences are MNHEY and SVGAGI.

The chain couples TRBV5-1 to TRBJ2-5, with 10 bases that match TRBD2. Germline V CDR1 and CDR2: SGHRS, YFSETQ. CDR3 length: 17 residues. With V trimmed by 0 bases and J by 4 bases, 9 bases remained unmatched. Here the CDR3 reads CASSLAQRGGIAETQYF. The CDR3 region has the DNA TGCGCCAGCAGCTTGGCACAGCGGGGGGGCATAGCAGAGACCCAGTACTTC.

This clone was counted a few times. The chain combines TRBV5-1 with TRBJ2-3; TRBD1 is a possible D gene (6 bases). Looked up from germline, CDR1 is SGHRS and CDR2 is YFSETQ. Between the trimmed V and J ends, which lost 0 bases and 2 bases, there was a span of 10 bases. This CDR3 is built from 15 residues. CDR3 in amino acids: CASSLVGHDTDTQYF. The CDR3 coding sequence is TGCGCCAGCAGCTTGGTGGGACATGACACAGATACGCAGTATTTT.

The chain carries TRBV7-2 and TRBJ2-1; D may be TRBD1 (6 bases). Looked up from germline, CDR1 is SGHTA and CDR2 is FQGNSA. The length of the CDR3 is 16 residues. V lost 5 bases, J lost 7 bases, and 21 bases lay in between. DNA of the CDR3: TGTGCCAGCAGCCCAGATGGGGGCAGGGTCGGGAATGAGCAGTTCTTC. Translation: CASSPDGGRVGNEQFF.

The CDR3 reads CASPQGGMRYGYTF. CDR3 bases: TGTGCCAGTCCCCAGGGAGGCATGAGGTATGGCTACACCTTC. The gene calls are TRBV21-1 and TRBJ1-2. TRBV21-1 is termed a pseudogene. CDR3 length equals 14 residues.

The sample holds a few counts of this clone. This chain's CDR3 is CASSLGETSGGGETQYF. DNA of the CDR3: TGTGCCAGCAGCTTAGGCGAGACTAGCGGGGGTGGAGAGACCCAGTACTTC. V and J are TRBV13 and TRBJ2-5; TRBD2 agrees at 12 bases. Germline CDR1 and CDR2: PRHDT and FYEKMQ (reference sequence). This CDR3 contains 17 residues. With 0 bases clipped from V and 4 bases from J, the junction kept 6 bases outside the gene matches.

J is TRBJ2-1 and V is TRBV27; D might be TRBD1 (5 bases). The germline V gene encodes CDR1 MNHEY and CDR2 SMNVEV (reference sequence). Trimming left V 1 base short and J 1 base short, with 11 bases between. The CDR3 covers 16 residues. CDR3 residues: CASSLLGRESYNEQFF. CDR3 DNA sequence: TGTGCCAGCAGTTTATTAGGCAGGGAATCCTACAATGAGCAGTTCTTC.